This T cell receptor (beta chain) was sequenced in a study of T cells in Graves' hyperthyroidism and ophthalmopathy. Study results and caveats: Most thyroid clonotypes that were expanded above 0.001 also turned up in blood.

This clonotype was recorded many times. The antigen remains unidentified. RNA transcripts gave rise to amplified TCR beta CDR3 regions. The TCR CDR3 was amplified in a first-round RT-PCR using the HTBI primer set. Each CDR3 protein gets one entry after TCRdb re-called the multiplex PCR reads with MiXCR. Of a few hundred thousand distinct CDR3 sequences in the sample, about 14% were seen once. V shed 0 bases and J shed 4 bases, with 5 bases lying between them. The CDR3 consists of 13 residues. The V gene's germline CDR1 is LGHDT and CDR2 YNNKEL (reference sequence). Ophthalmopathy patients had Clinical Activity Score at least 3, NOSPECS grade at least 4, duration under 3 months.

Material for sequencing was blood. This clonotype was obtained from a woman under 40 with Graves' ophthalmopathy. V and J are TRBV3-1 and TRBJ2-3; D not resolved. The CDR3 spells CASSQEVADTQYF. The CDR3 nucleotides read TGTGCCAGCAGCCAAGAAGTAGCAGATACGCAGTATTTT.